One sample yielded the 9 T cell receptor beta chains listed below, sequenced in a study of radiation and T cells in renal cell carcinoma. TCRdb's table, derived via immunoSEQ multiplex PCR, lists solely in-frame clones and lacks some. Of about 130,000 clones listed, roughly 80% are singletons. As to time point: baseline pretreatment blood. Treatment here: 15 Gy SBRT to primary tumor, nephrectomy 4 weeks later. Sample: blood, taken from a patient whose treatment included radiotherapy and nephrectomy. All receptors come from a woman aged 55-70 years with renal cell carcinoma.

J is TRBJ1-2 and V is TRBV28, with D tentatively TRBD1 (5 bases). The germline CDR1 and CDR2 sequences are MDHEN and SYDVKM. V lost 9 bases and J lost 5, with 7 bases in between. CDR3 length: 10 residues. CDR3 nucleotide sequence: TGTGCCAGTCACAGGTATGGCTACACCTTC. It is translated as CASHRYGYTF.

The chain combines TRBV19 with TRBJ1-2, with a tentative D call TRBD1 (5 bases). The CDR3 has 14 amino acids. With 10 bases removed from V and 1 base from J, the gap between germline ends came to 16 bases. Germline CDR1 is LNHDA and CDR2 is SQIVND (reference sequence). The CDR3 loop is CATSGTEYNYGYTF. CDR3 sequence (DNA): TGTGCCACTTCAGGGACGGAATATAACTATGGCTACACCTTC.

This chain uses TRBV19 with TRBJ2-2; no reliable D call. Trimming shortened V by 3 bases and J by 3 bases, and 8 bases separated the two germline ends. Looked up from germline, CDR1 is LNHDA and CDR2 is SQIVND (reference sequence). This CDR3 has 14 amino acids. The CDR3 coding sequence is TGTGCCAGTAGTATTGGCCTGGACACCGGGGAGCTGTTTTTT. This gives the protein CASSIGLDTGELFF.

The chain links TRBV29-1 to TRBJ1-1; the D is unclear. The CDR3 sequence is 12 residues long. The germline gives CDR1 SQVTM, CDR2 ANQGSEA. Trimming left V 1 base short and J 8 bases short, with 11 bases between. The CDR3 DNA reads TGCAGCGTTGAAGCGGGAGGGATCGAAGCTTTCTTT. It encodes CSVEAGGIEAFF.

The chain carries TRBV7-8 and TRBJ2-2; D is perhaps TRBD1 (6 bases). The V and J ends lost 1 base and 0 bases respectively, with 6 bases between them. This CDR3 has 15 residues. The germline V gene has CDR1 SGHVS and CDR2 FQNEAQ. The CDR3 loop reads CASSLGTANTGELFF. CDR3 DNA sequence: TGTGCCAGCAGCTTAGGGACAGCGAACACCGGGGAGCTGTTTTTT.

The chain carries TRBV5-6 and TRBJ1-2; D gene uncertain. Germline CDR1 SGHDT, CDR2 YYEEEE. The germline V and J ends were trimmed by 0 bases and 5 bases, with 17 bases remaining between them. The CDR3 extends over 16 amino acids. The CDR3 loop is CASSLAGGVESYGYTF. CDR3 sequence (DNA): TGTGCCAGCAGCTTGGCGGGTGGGGTGGAGTCGTATGGCTACACCTTC.

This chain links TRBV25-1 with TRBJ1-6; TRBD1 matches at 7 bases. CDR1 is MGHDK and CDR2 is SYGVNS in the germline V gene. V was pared by 1 base and J by 7 bases, with 4 bases of the junction left unmatched. This CDR3 contains 15 residues. The CDR3 loop is CASSEFTGENSPLHF. CDR3 bases: TGTGCCAGCAGTGAATTTACAGGGGAGAATTCACCCCTCCACTTT.

This clone was observed a handful of times. The chain recombines TRBV9 with TRBJ2-2, with D uncertain. CDR3 size: 14 residues. Between the trimmed V and J ends, which lost 0 bases and 3 bases, there was a span of 6 bases. Germline lookup yields CDR1 SGDLS and CDR2 YYNGEE. In DNA form, the CDR3 reads TGTGCCAGCAGCGTAGACAGTTACACCGGGGAGCTGTTTTTT. Its protein is CASSVDSYTGELFF.

CDR3 protein: CASSLPRGISGANVLTF. Here the CDR3 DNA reads TGTGCCAGCAGTTTACCGCGTGGGATCTCTGGGGCCAACGTCCTGACTTTC. V and J are TRBV28 and TRBJ2-6, with D unclear. Trimming stripped 2 bases from V and 0 bases from J, with 11 bases between. The CDR3 consists of 17 residues. The germline CDR1 and CDR2 sequences are MDHEN and SYDVKM. Full variable domain (remainder filled in from reference TRBV28 and TRBJ2-6): DVKVTQSSRYLVKRTGEKVFLECVQDMDHENMFWYRQDPGLGLRLIYFSYDVKMKEKGDIPEGYSVSREKKERFSLILESASTNQTSMYLCASSLPRGISGANVLTFGAGSRLTVL.